The following is a T cell receptor beta chain sequence with its context. The data were obtained in a study of T cell responses to AZD1222 COVID-19 vaccine. The length of the CDR3 is 15 residues. Per germline, CDR1 GTSNPN and CDR2 SVGIG (reference sequence). The V segment lost 0 bases and the J segment 6 bases; nucleotides outside the gene matches: 7. The data were produced by immunoSEQ multiplex PCR, yet TCRdb's version contains in-frame clones alone and is incomplete. This sample yields 150,000 to 200,000 clones, of which 88% are seen a single time; around 26% belongs to the top ten. This TCR came from an adult who received the AZD1222 COVID-19 vaccine. The chain joins TRBV30 to TRBJ2-7, with 11 bases lining up with TRBD2. The sequences come from peripheral blood, collected 28 days after the second AZD1222 dose. The CDR3 here is CAWSVGVSGRVEQYF. CDR3 DNA: TGTGCCTGGAGTGTAGGGGTTAGCGGGAGGGTCGAGCAGTACTTC.